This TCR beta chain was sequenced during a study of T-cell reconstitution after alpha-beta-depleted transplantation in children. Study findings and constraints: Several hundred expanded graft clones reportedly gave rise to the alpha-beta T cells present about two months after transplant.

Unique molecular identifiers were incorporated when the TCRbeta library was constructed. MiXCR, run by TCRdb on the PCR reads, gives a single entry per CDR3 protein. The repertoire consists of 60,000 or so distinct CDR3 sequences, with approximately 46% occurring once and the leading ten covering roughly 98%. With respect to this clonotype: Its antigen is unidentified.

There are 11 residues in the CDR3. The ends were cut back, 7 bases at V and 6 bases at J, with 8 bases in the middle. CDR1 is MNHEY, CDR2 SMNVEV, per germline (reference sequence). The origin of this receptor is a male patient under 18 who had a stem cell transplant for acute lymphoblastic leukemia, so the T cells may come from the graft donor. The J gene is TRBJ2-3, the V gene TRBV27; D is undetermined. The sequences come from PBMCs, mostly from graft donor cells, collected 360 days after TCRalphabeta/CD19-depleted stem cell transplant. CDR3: CASIEGDTQYF. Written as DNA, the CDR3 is TGTGCCAGCATAGAAGGGGATACGCAGTATTTT.